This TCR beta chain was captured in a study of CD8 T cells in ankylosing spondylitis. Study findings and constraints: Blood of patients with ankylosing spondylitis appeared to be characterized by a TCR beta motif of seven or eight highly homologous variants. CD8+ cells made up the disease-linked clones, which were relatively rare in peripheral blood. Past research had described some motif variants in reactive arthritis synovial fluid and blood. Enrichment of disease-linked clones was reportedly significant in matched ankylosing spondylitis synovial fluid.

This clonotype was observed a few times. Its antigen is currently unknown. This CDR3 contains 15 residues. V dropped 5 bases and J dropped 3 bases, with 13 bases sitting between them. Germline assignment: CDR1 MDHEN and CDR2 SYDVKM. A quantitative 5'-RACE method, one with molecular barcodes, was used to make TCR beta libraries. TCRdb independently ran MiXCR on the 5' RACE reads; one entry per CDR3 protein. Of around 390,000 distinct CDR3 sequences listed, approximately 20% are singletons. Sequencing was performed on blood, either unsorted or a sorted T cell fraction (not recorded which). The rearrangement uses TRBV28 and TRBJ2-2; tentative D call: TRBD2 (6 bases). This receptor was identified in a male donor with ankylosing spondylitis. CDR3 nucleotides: TGTGCCAGCAGTCCAGCCGGGAGATACACCGGGGAGCTGTTTTTT. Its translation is CASSPAGRYTGELFF.